Listed here are 23 T cell receptor beta chains from one sample, sequenced in a study of response to subunit inactivated influenza vaccine. TCRdb re-derived calls from the RT-PCR reads in MiXCR, one entry per CDR3 protein. Here the sample spans 450,000 to 600,000 distinct CDR3 sequences, more than 15% being singletons. This sample comprised CD4+ T cells sorted from PBMCs, obtained 23 to 25 months after vaccination. Receptors were obtained from a man between 50 and 69 years old who received an inactivated influenza vaccine.

This clonotype was seen more than once but under ten times. The V gene is TRBV21-1, the J gene TRBJ2-3; the table's D call, TRBD2, was not checked against the DNA. TRBV21-1 is classified as a pseudogene. The CDR3 spans 18 residues. The CDR3 region is CASSNGLAGMGDEDTQYF. The CDR3 nucleotides are TGTGCCAGCAGCAATGGACTAGCGGGAATGGGGGATGAAGATACGCAGTATTTT.

V and J are TRBV5-3 and TRBJ2-3; D gene uncertain. TRBV5-3 is marked as an open reading frame, function uncertain. Deletions cut 4 bases from V and 11 bases from J, with 8 bases between. The CDR3 is 10 residues long. The DNA for the CDR3 is TGTGCCAGAAGCCTCACCCGGCAGTATTTT. Encoded protein: CARSLTRQYF.

The V and J genes are TRBV5-6 and TRBJ2-3; D uncertain. The CDR3 has 13 amino acids. CDR1 is SGHDT and CDR2 is YYEEEE in the germline V gene. V dropped 4 bases and J dropped 4 bases, with 10 bases sitting between them. The CDR3 DNA follows: TGTGCCAGCAGCCGAATCGATCCAGATACGCAGTATTTT. Translation: CASSRIDPDTQYF.

The sample holds one count of this clonotype. The gene calls are TRBV5-4 and TRBJ2-2; a possible D gene is TRBD2 (5 bases). Germline V CDR1 and CDR2: SGHNT, YYREEE (reference sequence). The CDR3 is 14 residues long. V was pared by 9 bases and J by 3 bases, with 15 bases between. The CDR3 DNA reads TGTGCCATGGGCGCGGGCCTCGACACCGGGGAGCTGTTTTTT. It codes for CAMGAGLDTGELFF.

The chain couples TRBV9 to TRBJ2-3; a possible D gene is TRBD2 (5 bases). V was shortened by 3 bases and J by 3 bases, with 8 bases between the two germline ends. Per germline, CDR1 SGDLS and CDR2 YYNGEE. The CDR3 consists of 13 residues. The CDR3 region has the DNA TGTGCCAGCAGCGAGGACTCGACAGATACGCAGTATTTT. Protein: CASSEDSTDTQYF.

This clonotype has only a few counts. The chain carries TRBV28 and TRBJ2-3, with a possible D match to TRBD2 (7 bases). Germline V gene lookup returns CDR1 MDHEN and CDR2 SYDVKM. The CDR3 has 17 amino acids. Trimming took off 2 bases at V and 0 bases at J, with 15 bases between the two ends. The CDR3 loop reads CASSLRSAGASTDTQYF. CDR3 bases: TGTGCCAGCAGTTTAAGGTCGGCGGGGGCTAGCACAGATACGCAGTATTTT.

A few counts support this clonotype. The V and J genes are TRBV25-1 and TRBJ2-1; TRBD2 might be the D (5 bases). This CDR3 region has 14 residues. Trimming took off 7 bases at V and 4 bases at J, with 14 bases between the two ends. Germline-derived CDR1 and CDR2 are MGHDK and SYGVNS. As DNA, the CDR3 is TGTGCCAGCACTGGGGTAGCGCATTACAATGAGCAGTTCTTC. Protein product: CASTGVAHYNEQFF.

This clonotype was seen only once. V and J are TRBV2 and TRBJ2-7, with TRBD2 as a possible D gene (6 bases). This CDR3 spans 14 amino acids. CDR1 is SNHLY, CDR2 FYNNEI, per germline. Deletions cut 5 bases from V and 2 bases from J, with 13 bases between. The chain's CDR3 is CASSRGREAYEQYF. Here the CDR3 DNA reads TGTGCCAGCAGTCGCGGCAGGGAGGCCTACGAGCAGTACTTC. Full variable domain (missing parts from reference TRBV2 and TRBJ2-7): EPEVTQTPSHQVTQMGQEVILRCVPISNHLYFYWYRQILGQKVEFLVSFYNNEISEKSEIFDDQFSVERPDGSNFTLKIRSTKLEDSAMYFCASSRGREAYEQYFGPGTRLTVT.

This clonotype has only a few counts. The chain combines TRBV29-1 with TRBJ1-2; no firm D call. V shed 4 bases and J shed 5 bases, with 5 bases lying between them. The CDR3 consists of 10 residues. Germline CDR1 SQVTM, CDR2 ANQGSEA. The DNA of the CDR3 is TGCAGCGTTGGCAATTATGGCTACACCTTC. It encodes CSVGNYGYTF.

The sample holds many counts of this clonotype. The V gene is TRBV10-3, the J gene TRBJ1-3; no firm D call. Germline-derived CDR1 and CDR2 are ENHRY and SYGVKD. Deletions cut 4 bases from V and 1 base from J, with 11 bases between. The CDR3 totals 15 residues. The CDR3 reads CAISAVERSGNTIYF. CDR3 coding DNA: TGTGCCATCAGTGCGGTGGAAAGGTCTGGAAACACCATATATTTT.

The genes are TRBV5-1 and TRBJ1-2; 10 bases match TRBD1. The CDR3 contains 16 residues. Trimming took 4 bases from V and 6 from J; bases not matched to a gene: 12. CDR1 and CDR2 (germline): SGHRS, YFSETQ. The CDR3 loop is CASSETFGTGAHGYTF. The DNA of the CDR3 is TGCGCCAGCAGCGAGACCTTCGGGACAGGGGCACATGGCTACACCTTC.

The rearrangement joins TRBV15 to TRBJ2-1; 8 nucleotides agree with TRBD2. CDR3 length equals 17 residues. The trim removed 0 bases at V and 5 bases at J, leaving 9 bases unmatched. CDR1 and CDR2 from the germline V gene are LNHNV and YYDKDF (reference sequence). The CDR3 bases are TGTGCCACCAGCAGAGATCCGCGGGGGGCCTTGGACAATGAGCAGTTCTTC. This encodes CATSRDPRGALDNEQFF.

This chain connects TRBV6-5 to TRBJ1-6; unclear D gene. The CDR3 has 13 amino acids. Germline lookup yields CDR1 MNHEY and CDR2 SVGAGI. V was trimmed by 2 bases and J by 4 bases, leaving 3 bases between them. The chain's CDR3 is CASSYKYNSPLHF. CDR3 sequence (DNA): TGTGCCAGCAGTTACAAGTATAATTCACCCCTCCACTTT.

This clonotype was seen many times. This chain uses TRBV11-3 with TRBJ1-2; 8 positions agree with TRBD1. CDR3 length: 13 amino acids. V gave up 5 bases and J gave up 3 bases; unmatched junction bases: 2. The V gene's germline CDR1 is SGHNT and CDR2 YENEEA. The CDR3 loop is CASSPTGDYGYTF. In DNA, the CDR3 is TGTGCCAGCAGCCCGACAGGGGACTATGGCTACACCTTC. The complete variable domain, with remaining parts taken from reference TRBV11-3 and TRBJ1-2, reads EAGVVQSPRYKIIEKKQPVAFWCNPISGHNTLYWYLQNLGQGPELLIRYENEEAVDDSQLPKDRFSAERLKGVDSTLKIQPAELGDSAVYLCASSPTGDYGYTFGSGTRLTVV.

The genes are TRBV5-5 and TRBJ1-5; D gene uncertain. This CDR3 comprises 15 residues. Per germline, CDR1 SGHKS and CDR2 YYEKEE (reference sequence). The ends were cut back, 4 bases at V and 0 bases at J, with 11 bases in the middle. CDR3 DNA: TGTGCCAGCAGCATCCACAGCAATAGCAATCAGCCCCAGCATTTT. Its translation is CASSIHSNSNQPQHF.

This clonotype was detected only a few times. The chain couples TRBV3-1 to TRBJ1-5; D gene uncertain. This CDR3 has 13 amino acids. Trimming took 1 base from V and 9 from J, leaving 10 bases between them. In germline, CDR1 is LGHDT, CDR2 YNNKEL (reference sequence). DNA for the CDR3: TGTGCCAGCAGCCAAGTTTCCGAGGGGCCCCAGCATTTT. Amino acid sequence: CASSQVSEGPQHF. Variable domain in full (rest from reference TRBV3-1 and TRBJ1-5): DTAVSQTPKYLVTQMGNDKSIKCEQNLGHDTMYWYKQDSKKFLKIMFSYNNKELIINETVPNRFSPKSPDKAHLNLHINSLELGDSAVYFCASSQVSEGPQHFGDGTRLSIL.

This clonotype was picked up a small number of times. The V gene is TRBV2, the J gene TRBJ2-5; 8 bases agree with TRBD2. Germline loops: CDR1 SNHLY, CDR2 FYNNEI. The ends lost 4 bases at V and 5 bases at J; junction bases unmatched: 12. The CDR3 consists of 16 residues. For the CDR3, the DNA is TGTGCCAGCAGTGTGAACGAACTGGGACTAGTTGAGACCCAGTACTTC. Translating gives CASSVNELGLVETQYF.

This clonotype was detected a few times. The chain has TRBV10-3 and TRBJ2-1; 12 bases align to TRBD2. The V and J ends lost 8 bases and 6 bases, in that order; junction bases with no gene match: 2. Germline CDR1 and CDR2: ENHRY and SYGVKD. The CDR3 consists of 13 residues. Here the CDR3 reads CAIGLAGTNEQFF. CDR3 in DNA: TGTGCCATCGGACTAGCGGGAACCAATGAGCAGTTCTTC.

This chain joins TRBV3-1 and TRBJ2-7, with D tentatively TRBD2 (6 bases). Germline V lookup: CDR1 LGHDT, CDR2 YNNKEL (reference sequence). The CDR3 covers 16 residues. With 0 bases removed from V and 5 bases from J, the gap between germline ends came to 17 bases. The CDR3 sequence is CASSQEGQREANEQYF. CDR3 nucleotide sequence: TGTGCCAGCAGCCAAGAGGGTCAAAGGGAGGCTAACGAGCAGTACTTC.

The gene calls are TRBV10-3 and TRBJ2-7; D not resolved. The germline V gene has CDR1 ENHRY and CDR2 SYGVKD. The V end was cut by 4 bases, the J end by 2 bases, with 9 bases between. The CDR3 covers 13 residues. CDR3 bases: TGTGCCATCAGTGGACGTCCAGCCTACGAGCAGTACTTC. This codes for CAISGRPAYEQYF.

In this sample, this clonotype turned up a few times. At one boundary the junction diverges from the germline segment, which might be a read error. The chain employs TRBV5-1 and TRBJ2-1; 7 bases agree with TRBD1. The V gene's germline CDR1 is SGHRS and CDR2 YFSETQ. The CDR3 runs to 14 residues. This CDR3 is CASTGTAGANEQFF. CDR3 nucleotides: TGCGCGAGCACCGGGACAGCCGGGGCCAATGAGCAGTTCTTC.

This clonotype was counted only a few times. This chain connects TRBV7-9 to TRBJ2-1; 10 positions agree with TRBD2. After removal of 8 bases from V and 7 bases from J, the junction contained 8 bases not matched to a gene. The germline V gene has CDR1 SEHNR and CDR2 FQNEAQ (reference sequence). The CDR3 is 14 amino acids. As DNA, the CDR3 is TGTGCCAGCGGAAGCGGGAGGGCCAAAAATGAGCAGTTCTTC. Translating it yields CASGSGRAKNEQFF. The entire variable domain, with the rest obtained from reference TRBV7-9 and TRBJ2-1, is as follows: DTGVSQNPRHKITKRGQNVTFRCDPISEHNRLYWYRQTLGQGPEFLTYFQNEAQLEKSRLLSDRFSAERPKGSFSTLEIQRTEQGDSAMYLCASGSGRAKNEQFFGPGTRLTVL.

In this sample, this clonotype turned up many times. The gene calls are TRBV12-3 or TRBV12-4 and TRBJ2-1; 11 bases align to TRBD2. The ends lost 7 bases at V and 8 bases at J; junction bases unmatched: 10. The CDR3 covers 15 residues. CDR3 region: CASNTLAGGRDEQFF. The CDR3, as DNA: TGTGCCAGCAATACCCTAGCGGGAGGCAGGGATGAGCAGTTCTTC.